This T cell receptor beta chain was documented in a study of patients and donors after allogeneic stem cell transplantation. This clonotype came up a few times. Deletions cut 7 bases from V and 0 bases from J, with 9 bases between. The germline V gene encodes CDR1 MNHEY and CDR2 SVGEGT. The CDR3 runs to 14 residues. TCRdb reprocessed the RT-PCR reads with MiXCR, giving one entry per CDR3 protein. The sample gives roughly 880,000 distinct CDR3 sequences, around 17% of which show up once; about 6% is in the top ten. J is TRBJ2-2 and V is TRBV6-2 or TRBV6-3; no reliable D call. The material sequenced was blood, either unsorted or a sorted T cell fraction (not recorded which). The TCR comes from a human donor who was either an allogeneic HSCT recipient or a stem cell or donor lymphocyte infusion donor (not recorded which). It is not recorded whose cells these are; they may come from a transplant donor. The CDR3 reads CASNRAANTGELFF. CDR3 DNA sequence: TGTGCCAGCAACCGGGCTGCGAACACCGGGGAGCTGTTTTTT.